This T cell receptor beta chain was sequenced during a study of Ad26.COV2.S vaccination and SARS-CoV-2 variants. Study-level background: Donor participated within the Ad26.COV2.S arm of the COV1001 trial. Recipients of Ad26.COV2.S got it intramuscularly, once or twice 56 days apart. Notes on the study in general: Total T cell responses may have been underestimated by the TCR breadth and depth analyses.

Indicated treatment: some 20 received Ad26.COV2.S at low or high dose, single or two shots; several received placebo; per-sample allocation not given. After the first vaccine or placebo injection, samples were drawn on day 63. Profiled with immunoSEQ multiplex PCR; TCRdb holds only in-frame clones, not every one. The repertoire has roughly 300,000 clones, 88% of them found once; the top ten carry 6.4%. Comment on this clone: Its antigen is unidentified.

This CDR3 is 14 amino acids long. The germline V gene has CDR1 MNHEY and CDR2 SVGAGI. The V gene lost 4 bases and the J gene lost 2 bases, with 10 bases spanning the gap. Specimen: peripheral blood, collected in a trial of Ad26.COV2.S vaccine versus placebo. The source is a person aged 18-60 years who received the Ad26.COV2.S COVID-19 vaccine or a placebo. The V and J genes are TRBV6-5 and TRBJ2-3, with D uncertain. The CDR3 loop is CASSLTTPTDTQYF. The CDR3, as DNA: TGTGCCAGCAGTTTGACCACTCCCACAGATACGCAGTATTTT.